What follows are 20 T cell receptor beta chains derived from one specimen sequenced in a study of blood T cell repertoires in COVID-19. The method was immunoSEQ multiplex PCR; TCRdb's version includes in-frame clones alone and lacks a portion of them. The sample gives some 270,000 clones, around 86% of which show up once; less than 2% is in the top ten. Sequenced material: PBMCs or T cells enriched from blood (not recorded which). The origin of the receptors is a woman aged 40 to 50 who had recovered from COVID-19.

This chain joins TRBV5-1 and TRBJ2-1; D is possibly TRBD2 (6 bases). The CDR3 has 14 amino acids. V was clipped by 0 bases and J by 8 bases, with 12 bases between them. Germline CDR1 and CDR2: SGHRS and YFSETQ. CDR3 sequence (DNA): TGCGCCAGCAGCTTGGCCCCTAGCGAGGATGAGCAGTTCTTC. Its protein is CASSLAPSEDEQFF.

This sequence joins TRBV28 and TRBJ1-2, with a possible D match to TRBD1 (6 bases). V was clipped by 2 bases and J by 2 bases, with 12 bases between them. The CDR3 has 15 amino acids. The V gene's germline CDR1 is MDHEN and CDR2 SYDVKM. The CDR3 DNA reads TGTGCCAGCAGTTTACCAGGGGACGTAAACTATGGCTACACCTTC. Protein sequence: CASSLPGDVNYGYTF.

The chain combines TRBV9 with TRBJ1-3; 7 nucleotides match TRBD1. Germline V lookup: CDR1 SGDLS, CDR2 YYNGEE. The CDR3 has 14 amino acids. J lost 2 bases, V lost 3 bases, and 2 bases had no gene match. The CDR3 region has the DNA TGTGCCAGCAGCGCGACAGGGACTGGAAACACCATATATTTT. It translates to CASSATGTGNTIYF.

The chain couples TRBV10-2 to TRBJ2-7; 8 nucleotides agree with TRBD1. The CDR3 is 12 residues long. CDR1 is WSHSY and CDR2 is SAAADI in the germline V gene. The J segment lost 4 bases and the V segment lost 5 bases, leaving 1 base of the junction unmatched. The CDR3 nucleotides are TGCGCCAGCAGTACAGGGGGGTACGAGCAGTACTTC. As protein: CASSTGGYEQYF.

V usage is TRBV11-2 and J usage is TRBJ2-7, with D possibly TRBD2 on 6 matching bases. The CDR3 runs 15 residues. In germline, CDR1 is SGHAT, CDR2 FQNNGV. V lost 7 bases and J 5 bases, leaving 21 bases between the germline ends. The CDR3 protein is CASIGGSGTFHEQYF. Written as DNA, the CDR3 is TGTGCCAGCATCGGCGGTTCAGGGACTTTCCACGAGCAGTACTTC.

The CDR3 DNA reads TGTGCCAGCAGCTTTCCCCCCCCGGACATCGGGGAGCTGTTTTTT. It specifies CASSFPPPDIGELFF. The V call is TRBV11-2, the J call TRBJ2-2; tentatively, D is TRBD1 (5 bases). Germline CDR1 is SGHAT and CDR2 is FQNNGV. V was clipped by 3 bases and J by 7 bases, with 15 bases between them. The CDR3 covers 15 residues.

V gene TRBV5-1 combines with J gene TRBJ1-3; 7 positions agree with TRBD1. V lost 2 bases, J lost 0 bases, and 5 bases stayed unmatched. The length of the CDR3 is 16 residues. Germline loops: CDR1 SGHRS, CDR2 YFSETQ. CDR3 region: CASSFDRASSGNTIYF. Written as DNA, the CDR3 is TGCGCCAGCAGCTTCGACAGGGCAAGCTCTGGAAACACCATATATTTT.

V usage is TRBV7-2 and J usage is TRBJ2-7, with D unclear. The germline gives CDR1 SGHTA, CDR2 FQGNSA. Trimming removed 5 bases from V and 4 bases from J, with 12 bases in between. This CDR3 spans 13 amino acids. In DNA, the CDR3 is TGTGCCAGCAGCCCACACCCCAGGTACGAGCAGTACTTC. It is translated as CASSPHPRYEQYF.

The gene calls are TRBV18 and TRBJ2-7; D is undetermined. This CDR3 spans 12 amino acids. In germline, CDR1 is KGHSH, CDR2 LQKENI. Between the trimmed V and J ends, which lost 5 bases and 0 bases, there was a span of 5 bases. This chain's CDR3 is CASSSSSYEQYF. CDR3 DNA: TGTGCCAGCTCATCGAGCTCCTACGAGCAGTACTTC.

The chain joins TRBV19 to TRBJ1-3; 9 bases line up with TRBD1. The V gene end was trimmed by 5 bases and the J gene end by 4 bases; junction bases not matched to a gene: 9. The CDR3 runs 16 residues. Germline V gives CDR1 LNHDA, CDR2 SQIVND (reference sequence). The CDR3 DNA is TGTGCCAGTAGTTCCACAGGGGGCTTTACCGGAAACACCATATATTTT. Amino acids: CASSSTGGFTGNTIYF.

The J gene is TRBJ1-1, the V gene TRBV3-1 (or the pseudogene TRBV3-2); 8 bases line up with TRBD1. V shed 7 bases, J shed 9 bases, and the junction held 13 bases outside the gene matches. The CDR3 contains 14 residues. Per germline, CDR1 LGHDT and CDR2 YNNKEL (reference sequence). The CDR3 bases are TGTGCCAGCAACCTCGCCTCGGGACAGGCAAAAGCTTTCTTT. This gives the protein CASNLASGQAKAFF.

This chain's CDR3 is CASSLKPYEQYF. DNA for the CDR3: TGTGCCAGCAGCTTGAAGCCCTACGAGCAGTACTTC. The chain is built from TRBV5-4 and TRBJ2-7; D not certain. This CDR3 is built from 12 residues. Trimming pared 1 base from V and 2 bases from J, leaving 4 bases between. CDR1 is SGHNT, CDR2 YYREEE, per germline (reference sequence).

The chain carries TRBV5-4 and TRBJ2-1; 14 bases line up with TRBD2. Germline CDR1 SGHNT, CDR2 YYREEE (reference sequence). The CDR3 consists of 20 residues. The V and J ends lost 4 bases and 0 bases, in that order; junction bases with no gene match: 12. The CDR3: CASSPWTSGGPFLSYNEQFF. The CDR3 nucleotides read TGTGCCAGCAGCCCGTGGACTAGCGGGGGGCCCTTCCTCTCCTACAATGAGCAGTTCTTC.

This chain uses TRBV6-5 with TRBJ2-2, with 8 bases that match TRBD1. The CDR3 has 15 amino acids. V trimming: 5 bases; J trimming: 5 bases; junction bases outside the gene matches: 7. CDR1 and CDR2 from the germline V gene are MNHEY and SVGAGI. The CDR3 loop reads CASSRPRTGTGELFF. For the CDR3, the DNA is TGTGCCAGCAGTCGGCCGAGGACAGGGACCGGGGAGCTGTTTTTT.

This rearrangement joins TRBV6-5 to TRBJ1-2; 9 bases agree with TRBD1. This CDR3 spans 14 amino acids. Germline loops: CDR1 MNHEY, CDR2 SVGAGI. With V trimmed by 6 bases and J by 8 bases, 10 bases remained unmatched. The CDR3 nucleotides are TGTGCCAGCAGCCGGGGACAGGGAAATCACGGCTACACCTTC. Amino acid sequence: CASSRGQGNHGYTF.

The CDR3 reads CASSLRQAYTGELFF. CDR3 coding DNA: TGCGCCAGCAGCTTGCGTCAGGCGTACACCGGGGAGCTGTTTTTT. The genes are TRBV5-1 and TRBJ2-2; D unclear. In germline, CDR1 is SGHRS, CDR2 YFSETQ. The CDR3 contains 15 residues. V was shortened by 1 base and J by 3 bases, with 10 bases between the two germline ends.

The J gene is TRBJ1-2, the V gene TRBV7-9; maybe TRBD1 (6 bases). The CDR3 is 15 residues long. Trimming removed 5 bases from V and 2 bases from J, with 15 bases in between. The germline CDR1 and CDR2 sequences are SEHNR and FQNEAQ (reference sequence). The CDR3 coding sequence is TGTGCCAGCAGCCCAGCCAGGGGTCGAAACTATGGCTACACCTTC. Protein product: CASSPARGRNYGYTF.

This chain links TRBV21-1 with TRBJ2-1; TRBD2, the table's D call, was not compared with the DNA. TRBV21-1 is given as a pseudogene. The CDR3 runs to 15 residues. The CDR3 region is CASSKGTSGQTEQFF. CDR3 DNA: TGTGCCAGCAGCAAAGGGACTAGCGGGCAGACCGAGCAGTTCTTC.

This chain connects TRBV2 to TRBJ1-2; the match to TRBD1 covers 9 bases. The CDR3 is 14 amino acids. With 7 bases clipped from V and 4 bases from J, the junction kept 7 bases outside the gene matches. Per germline, CDR1 SNHLY and CDR2 FYNNEI. The DNA for the CDR3 is TGTGCCAGCAACCCCCCGGGACAGGGCTATGGCTACACCTTC. Its protein is CASNPPGQGYGYTF.

V is TRBV28 and J is TRBJ2-7; weak D call: TRBD2 (7 bases). V lost 2 bases, J lost 7 bases, and 18 bases lay in between. CDR3 length: 15 amino acids. Germline CDR1 reads MDHEN; CDR2 reads SYDVKM. The CDR3 nucleotides read TGTGCCAGCAGTTTAGAGGGGGGGCCCTCTCTTGAGCAGTACTTC. Its translation is CASSLEGGPSLEQYF. Using reference TRBV28 and TRBJ2-7 for the parts outside the CDR3, the full variable domain is DVKVTQSSRYLVKRTGEKVFLECVQDMDHENMFWYRQDPGLGLRLIYFSYDVKMKEKGDIPEGYSVSREKKERFSLILESASTNQTSMYLCASSLEGGPSLEQYFGPGTRLTVT.